Listed below are T cell receptor beta chains from one sample, sequenced in a study of OX40 agonist ivuxolimab in advanced cancers. The assay was immunoSEQ multiplex PCR, and TCRdb's table has in-frame clones only and misses some. The sample comprises fewer than 100,000 clones, approximately 90% of which are singletons, and roughly 0.5% rests with the top ten. The input for sequencing was CD4+ or CD8+ T cells sorted from blood, taken in a trial of the OX40 agonist ivuxolimab. The receptors derive from an adult with an advanced solid tumor such as melanoma, head and neck, liver or kidney cancer. Both conserved end residues are part of each CDR3. Each record gives: J gene, D gene, clone size, V gene, CDR3 DNA, CDR3 protein. D genes are given only for firm matches. Not all rows give a size; the values are once, few, many and, for expanded clones, a class.

TRBJ1-3 . . TRBV5-1 TGCGCCAGCAGCTTGATTCCCGGGGCCTCTGGAAACACCATATATTTT CASSLIPGASGNTIYF
TRBJ2-5 TRBD2 . TRBV18 TGTGCCAGCTCACCCAGGGAGGGGCTGGAGACCCAGTACTTC CASSPREGLETQYF
TRBJ2-7 . . TRBV19 TGTGCCAGTAGTACTGAGGACGGAACCTACGAGCAGTACTTC CASSTEDGTYEQYF
TRBJ2-1 . . TRBV4-3 TGCGCCAGCAGCCAAGATCCACACAGCAATGAGCAGTTCTTC CASSQDPHSNEQFF
TRBJ2-1 TRBD2 . TRBV7-9 TGTGCCAGCAGCTCGCGGGAGTACAATGAGCAGTTCTTC CASSSREYNEQFF
TRBJ1-2 . . TRBV7-8 TGTGCCAGCAGCTCCCTTGCTGTAGGGGGGGCTGGCTACACCTTC CASSSLAVGGAGYTF
TRBJ2-1 TRBD1 . TRBV29-1 TGCAGCGTGGAGACAGGGGGCTACAATGAGCAGTTCTTC CSVETGGYNEQFF
TRBJ1-4 . . TRBV6-1 TGTGCCAGCAGGGTCAGGGAAGGTCATGAAAAACTGTTTTTT CASRVREGHEKLFF
TRBJ2-5 . . TRBV5-4 TGTGCCAGCAGCTTGAGCCGCGAGGGGGAGACCCAGTACTTC CASSLSREGETQYF
TRBJ2-3 . . TRBV12-5 TGTGCTAGTGGTTTGGTGGGTCACTACAGGAGCACAGATACGCAGTATTTT CASGLVGHYRSTDTQYF
TRBJ2-5 TRBD1 . TRBV27 TGTGCCAGCAGTTCCCTCAGACAGGGAGAGACCCAGTACTTC CASSSLRQGETQYF
TRBJ2-3 . once TRBV11-2 TGTGCCAGCAGTTCAGGGGGGAATCGAGTCACAGATACGCAGTATTTT CASSSGGNRVTDTQYF
TRBJ2-7 . . TRBV7-2 TGTGCCAGCAGCGGAACCGGGACAACAATCTACGAGCAGTACTTC CASSGTGTTIYEQYF
TRBJ1-2 . . TRBV19 TGTGCCAGTATTTTCGGGGGAAACTATGGCTACACCTTC CASIFGGNYGYTF
TRBJ2-1 . . TRBV7-6 TGTGCCAGCAGCTCCAGTCAGGGGCTCTCGGCGTATGAGCAGTTCTTC CASSSSQGLSAYEQFF
TRBJ2-2 . few TRBV11-3 TGTGCCAGCAGCTTAGATTTAGAGAGGAACACCGGGGAGCTGTTTTTT CASSLDLERNTGELFF
TRBJ1-4 . once TRBV7-2 TGTGCCAGCAGCCCCTACAGCCGTAATGAAAAACTGTTTTTT CASSPYSRNEKLFF
TRBJ2-5 . . TRBV7-9 TGTGCCAGCAGCTTTAAATACGGACAGCTACAAGAGACCCAGTACTTC CASSFKYGQLQETQYF
TRBJ1-1 TRBD1 . TRBV18 TGTGCCAGCTCACCCCCAGGACAGGGGAGAGCTTTCTTT CASSPPGQGRAFF
TRBJ2-3 . . TRBV5-5 TGTGCCAGCACCATAACCAATTCTAGGATCTCAGATACGCAGTATTTT CASTITNSRISDTQYF
TRBJ1-4 . . TRBV12-5 TGTGCTAGTGGTTCCGCGGGGGGAACTAATGAAAAACTGTTTTTT CASGSAGGTNEKLFF
TRBJ2-7 . . TRBV6-1 TGTGCCAGCAGTGAAGCCCTAGGACAGTTCTACGAGCAGTACTTC CASSEALGQFYEQYF
TRBJ2-2 . . TRBV7-3 TGTGCCAGCAGCTCAACGAGACACGGGGCGTCGCCCGGGGAGCTGTTTTTT CASSSTRHGASPGELFF
TRBJ1-1 . . TRBV19 TGTGCCAGTATCCCAGGAGGGGACACTGAAGCTTTCTTT CASIPGGDTEAFF
TRBJ2-3 . . TRBV11-2 TGTGCCAGCAGCGTCCAATCAGTCACCGATACGCAGTATTTT CASSVQSVTDTQYF
TRBJ1-1 TRBD1 . TRBV6-5 TGTGCCAGCAGTTGGAGAACAGGGGGCTTGACTGAAGCTTTCTTT CASSWRTGGLTEAFF
TRBJ2-2 . . TRBV6-6 TGTGCCAGCAGCCCCATCGGGACGGGAAGCGGGGAGCTGTTTTTT CASSPIGTGSGELFF
TRBJ2-5 . . TRBV14 TGTGCCAGCAGCCAAGATCCACGGACGAGAGAGACCCAGTACTTC CASSQDPRTRETQYF
TRBJ1-3 TRBD1 . TRBV11-2 TGTGCCAGCAGCCCCCGGCCAGGGGGGGTTGGAAACACCATATATTTT CASSPRPGGVGNTIYF
TRBJ2-3 . . TRBV9 TGTGCCAGCAGCGTAGGTGGCACAGATACGCAGTATTTT CASSVGGTDTQYF
TRBJ2-5 . once TRBV29-1 TGCAGCGTTAATGGAAAGGGGGGAGAGACCCAGTACTTC CSVNGKGGETQYF
TRBJ2-1 . . TRBV10-1 TGCGCCAGCAGTGGGCCGGGGAGTGAGCAGTTCTTC CASSGPGSEQFF
TRBJ1-2 . . TRBV7-2 TGTGCCAGCAGCTTAGCGATGTCCCAATATGGGGGGGCTTTAGGCTACACCTTC CASSLAMSQYGGALGYTF
TRBJ1-1 TRBD1 . TRBV11-2 TGTGCCAGCAGCTCGCCACGGGGACAGACTGAAGCTTTCTTT CASSSPRGQTEAFF
TRBJ2-3 . . TRBV5-1 TGCGCCAGCACGCAGGGGATGGGCACAGATACGCAGTATTTT CASTQGMGTDTQYF
TRBJ1-6 TRBD1 . TRBV6-5 TGTGCCAGCGGGGACAGGGTCGAGTCACCCCTCCACTTT CASGDRVESPLHF
TRBJ1-5 . . TRBV9 TGTGCCAGCAGCCCCGGTGCAAATCAGCCCCAGCATTTT CASSPGANQPQHF
TRBJ2-7 . . TRBV19 TGTGCCAGTAGTATGAAGAACAGGGTAAACTACGAGCAGTACTTC CASSMKNRVNYEQYF
TRBJ2-7 TRBD2 . TRBV29-1 TGCAGCGTCCAACTCGGACTAGCGGCGGAATACGAGCAGTACTTC CSVQLGLAAEYEQYF
TRBJ1-3 . few TRBV5-1 TGCGCCAGCAGCAGCGGTACTGGAAACACCATATATTTT CASSSGTGNTIYF
TRBJ2-6 . few TRBV7-9 TGTGCCAGCAGCTTAGGGGGGGCCAACGTCCTGACTTTC CASSLGGANVLTF
TRBJ2-7 . . TRBV5-1 TGCGCCAGCAGCTTCGGCGCTGGGGCAGGAGCCTTATACGAGCAGTACTTC CASSFGAGAGALYEQYF
TRBJ1-2 . . TRBV7-9 TGTGCCAGCAGCCCACGGCAGCGGGTGGCTCGTGGCTACACCTTC CASSPRQRVARGYTF
TRBJ2-2 . . TRBV7-2 TGTGCCAGCAGCTTTACTAGTTCCGGGGAGCTGTTTTTT CASSFTSSGELFF
TRBJ1-4 TRBD1 . TRBV6-6 TGTGCCAGCAACGACAGGGGGGGAAATGAAAAACTGTTTTTT CASNDRGGNEKLFF
TRBJ2-5 TRBD2 . TRBV7-2 TGTGCCAGCAGCCCCAGAGCGGGGGAGACCCAGTACTTC CASSPRAGETQYF
TRBJ1-2 . . TRBV6-1 TGTGCCAGCAGTGAAACAGGGCGTCCGATCTATGGCTACACCTTC CASSETGRPIYGYTF
TRBJ2-1 . . TRBV7-3 TGTGCCAGCAGCTCCCAGAAGGGGTACAATGAGCAGTTCTTC CASSSQKGYNEQFF
TRBJ1-1 . . TRBV11-1 TGTGCCAGCAGCTTAACAGGGAACACTGAAGCTTTCTTT CASSLTGNTEAFF
TRBJ2-4 . . TRBV18 TGTGCCAGCTCACCAAGCTCAGGGGTAGCCAAAAACATTCAGTACTTC CASSPSSGVAKNIQYF
TRBJ2-5 . once TRBV7-2 TGTGCCAGCAGCTTGAGGACAGGAGGGGAGACCCAGTACTTC CASSLRTGGETQYF
TRBJ2-5 . . TRBV29-1 TGCAGCGTTGAAGATGGCGCGACCCAGTACTTC CSVEDGATQYF
TRBJ2-7 . . TRBV4-1 TGCGCCAGCAGCCAAATAGCCCGGGGTGTCTACGAGCAGTACTTC CASSQIARGVYEQYF
TRBJ1-6 TRBD1 . TRBV4-3 TGCGCCAGCAGCCAAGATAGGACAGGTGTTTCACCCCTCCACTTT CASSQDRTGVSPLHF
TRBJ2-5 . . TRBV5-1 TGCGCCAGCAGCTACTACCAAGAGACCCAGTACTTC CASSYYQETQYF
TRBJ2-5 TRBD2 . TRBV5-1 TGCGCCAGCAGCTTGGGGACTAGTAGTGAGACCCAGTACTTC CASSLGTSSETQYF
TRBJ1-1 . . TRBV5-5 TGTGCCAGCAGCTTGGCCAGTATGGGTGAAGCTTTCTTT CASSLASMGEAFF
TRBJ2-7 TRBD1 . TRBV28 TGTGCCAGCCTCCCAGGGCAGGGGGCGCGGGGTGGCGAGCAGTACTTC CASLPGQGARGGEQYF
TRBJ2-1 . . TRBV15 TGTGCCACCAGCAGACGGTCTTTTTCCGCAGGGGTAACCTACAATGAGCAGTTCTTC CATSRRSFSAGVTYNEQFF
TRBJ1-4 . . TRBV6-5 TGTGCCAGCAGTTACTCGGCCGGGGTTGGTGAAAAACTGTTTTTT CASSYSAGVGEKLFF